The rows below give T cell receptor beta chains drawn from one sample of a study of T cell repertoires in cytomegalovirus infection. What these receptors recognize is not known. One entry per CDR3 protein results from TCRdb running MiXCR on the reads. Here the sample spans around 430,000 distinct CDR3 sequences, under 45% being singletons. The sequencing here drew on cultured PBMCs, taken from culture after CMV antigen stimulation. The origin of the receptors is a human donor in good health (CMV status not recorded). Some clones in this sample may be carry-over from other donors' samples. Both conserved end residues are part of each CDR3. A D gene is named only where the DNA matches it firmly. The size of a clone is reported for some rows only, either as once, few or many, or as a class for expanded clones.

TRBD1	TRBV7-4	TRBJ1-2	-	TGTGCCAGCAGCTCATTGGACAGGGGAGAGGGCTATGGCTACACCTTC	CASSSLDRGEGYGYTF
-	TRBV3-1	TRBJ1-1	few	TGTGCCAGCAGCCTCGCCCACAGGGACACTGAAGCTTTCTTT	CASSLAHRDTEAFF
-	TRBV2	TRBJ2-2	-	TGTGCCAGCAGTGACGAAACCGGGGAGCTGTTTTTT	CASSDETGELFF
TRBD1	TRBV18	TRBJ1-5	-	TGTGCCAGCTCACCAGAGGACAGGGTTGAGCCCCAGCATTTT	CASSPEDRVEPQHF
-	TRBV4-1	TRBJ1-1	-	TGCGCCAGCAGCCAAGATTGGGGGGCGCCAACTGAAGCTTTCTTT	CASSQDWGAPTEAFF
TRBD2	TRBV19	TRBJ2-3	few	TGTGCCAGTAGCACGACAGGACGGAGCGGGGGGCCGACAGATACGCAGTATTTT	CASSTTGRSGGPTDTQYF
-	TRBV7-8	TRBJ1-5	-	TGTGCCAGCAGCTTATCGAGGAATTCCTATCAGCCCCAGCATTTT	CASSLSRNSYQPQHF
-	TRBV7-9	TRBJ1-1	-	TGTGCCAGCAGCCCCATGGGAGGGCTGAACACTGAAGCTTTCTTT	CASSPMGGLNTEAFF
TRBD2	TRBV11-2	TRBJ2-3	-	TGTGCCAGCAGCTTAGCACTAGCGGGAGTGGATACGCAGTATTTT	CASSLALAGVDTQYF
-	TRBV11-2	TRBJ2-7	-	TGTGCCAGCAGCTTAGGGTGGGGTTGGTCCTACGAGCAGTACTTC	CASSLGWGWSYEQYF
TRBD1	TRBV5-6	TRBJ1-2	-	TGTGCCAGCAGAACAGGACAGGGGATATTTTATGGCTACACCTTC	CASRTGQGIFYGYTF
TRBD1	TRBV6-2/TRBV6-3	TRBJ2-7	once	TGTGCCAGCAGTTCTACAGGGGTCTCCTACGAGCAGTACTTC	CASSSTGVSYEQYF
TRBD1	TRBV5-4	TRBJ2-3	few	TGTGCCAGCAGCCCACCGGGACAGGGGTATCCAGATACGCAGTATTTT	CASSPPGQGYPDTQYF
TRBD1	TRBV25-1	TRBJ1-6	-	TGTGCCACCGGGGGTCCGACAGGGAGTAGGAATTCACCCCTCCACTTT	CATGGPTGSRNSPLHF
TRBD2	TRBV14	TRBJ2-3	-	TGTGCCAGCAGCCAAGATTGGCTAGCGGGAGTCGGAGATACGCAGTATTTT	CASSQDWLAGVGDTQYF
-	TRBV28	TRBJ2-2	many	TGTGCCAGCAGCTTAGACACCGGGGAGCTGTTTTTT	CASSLDTGELFF
TRBD2	TRBV6-1	TRBJ2-1	few	TGTGCCAGCAGTTACAGAGCGGGAGGGTTCCGGGAGCAGTTCTTC	CASSYRAGGFREQFF
TRBD1	TRBV6-2/TRBV6-3	TRBJ1-4	-	TGTGCCAGCAGTGAACAGGGGGCGGCTGAAAAACTGTTTTTT	CASSEQGAAEKLFF
TRBD1	TRBV7-6	TRBJ1-1	many	TGTGCCAGCAGCCGGGACAGCTTGAACACTGAAGCTTTCTTT	CASSRDSLNTEAFF
-	TRBV25-1	TRBJ1-2	-	TGTGCCAGCAGTGAAAGGGTGGGAGGCTACACCTTC	CASSERVGGYTF
-	TRBV6-5	TRBJ2-2	-	TGTGCCAGCAGTCGAGGCAGGACCCACACCGGGGAGCTGTTTTTT	CASSRGRTHTGELFF
-	TRBV12-3/TRBV12-4	TRBJ1-5	-	TGTGCCAGCAGTTTCGCAGGGAGGTATCAGCCCCAGCATTTT	CASSFAGRYQPQHF
TRBD2	TRBV19	TRBJ2-1	few	TGTGCCAGTATGGGCGGGGGGGCAACCTACAATGAGCAGTTCTTC	CASMGGGATYNEQFF
TRBD2	TRBV11-2	TRBJ2-7	-	TGTGCCAGCAGCTTCGCGCCCGGACTAGATGTTTACGAGCAGTACTTC	CASSFAPGLDVYEQYF
TRBD1	TRBV2	TRBJ1-1	-	TGTGCCAGCAGTGTGCAGGGGGAGAACACTGAAGCTTTCTTT	CASSVQGENTEAFF
TRBD1	TRBV6-5	TRBJ2-3	-	TGTGCCAGCAGTTACGGGACAGGTTCAAGGAAGTATTTT	CASSYGTGSRKYF
-	TRBV6-1	TRBJ2-6	few	TGTGCCAGCAGTTACGCTTCCTCTGGGGCCAACGTCCTGACTTTC	CASSYASSGANVLTF
-	TRBV15	TRBJ2-7	-	TGTGCCACCAGCAGAGATCGGGGTTTCTCCAACGAGCAGTACTTC	CATSRDRGFSNEQYF
-	TRBV5-6	TRBJ1-2	-	TGTGCCAGCAGCGTGTTTAACTATGGCTACACCTTC	CASSVFNYGYTF
-	TRBV7-2	TRBJ2-6	few	TGTGCCAGCAGCTTTGACAGCCCCTCTGGGGCCAACGTCCTGACTTTC	CASSFDSPSGANVLTF
-	TRBV6-8	TRBJ1-5	-	TGTGCCAGCAGTGCCAAAGTCTATCAGCCCCAGCATTTT	CASSAKVYQPQHF
TRBD1	TRBV15	TRBJ2-7	once	TGTGCCACCAGCACAGGGGGACAGGGTTGGTCCTACGAGCAGTACTTC	CATSTGGQGWSYEQYF
-	TRBV7-2	TRBJ2-7	many	TGTGCCAGCAGCCGAGATACCTACGAGCAGTACTTC	CASSRDTYEQYF
TRBD2	TRBV7-2	TRBJ2-1	few	TGTGCCAGCAGCGGTATAGCGGGAGTCTCCTACAATGAGCAGTTCTTC	CASSGIAGVSYNEQFF
-	TRBV7-2	TRBJ2-1	-	TGTGCCAGCAGCCCAAGAGGGGGGCCCGAGCAGTTCTTC	CASSPRGGPEQFF
TRBD2	TRBV20-1	TRBJ2-5	-	TGCAGTGCTAGCCTACCGACTAGCGGGAGTGAGACCCAGTACTTC	CSASLPTSGSETQYF
-	TRBV10-3	TRBJ1-5	-	TGTGCCATCAGTGCTAGGGGCCAGCCCCAGCATTTT	CAISARGQPQHF
TRBD2	TRBV20-1	TRBJ2-1	-	TGCAGTGCTAGAGATAGAGGCGGGAGCTCCTACAATGAGCAGTTCTTC	CSARDRGGSSYNEQFF
TRBD2	TRBV7-2	TRBJ2-1	many	TGTGCCAGCAGCTTGTGGGCGGGAGTCATTAATGAGCAGTTCTTC	CASSLWAGVINEQFF
-	TRBV7-9	TRBJ2-3	-	TGTGCCAGCAGCTTGTCGCTCGATACGCAGTATTTT	CASSLSLDTQYF
TRBD2	TRBV11-2	TRBJ2-3	few	TGTGCCAGCGGCGCCACGAGATTAGCGGGAGGTGTAACAGATACGCAGTATTTT	CASGATRLAGGVTDTQYF
-	TRBV19	TRBJ2-1	-	TGTGCCAGTAGCGCCGAGCCCGTCGGGGTCTACAATGAGCAGTTCTTC	CASSAEPVGVYNEQFF
-	TRBV7-2	TRBJ2-5	once	TGTGCCAGCAGTGAAGGTCCCTGGGGAGAGACCCAGTACTTC	CASSEGPWGETQYF
-	TRBV6-2/TRBV6-3	TRBJ2-1	-	TGTGCCGGTAGTTCGAGACCGGCCAATGAGCAGTTCTTC	CAGSSRPANEQFF
TRBD1	TRBV7-6	TRBJ2-1	-	TGTGCCAGCAGCTCCGACAGGGTGGTCAATGAGCAGTTCTTC	CASSSDRVVNEQFF
TRBD2	TRBV20-1	TRBJ2-3	-	TGCAGTGCTAGTCATAGCGGGAGTGGGGCAGATACGCAGTATTTT	CSASHSGSGADTQYF
-	TRBV7-2	TRBJ2-3	many	TGTGCCAGCAGTATCGTCCTCGGGACTGGCTTTCGCACAGATACGCAGTATTTT	CASSIVLGTGFRTDTQYF
-	TRBV6-1	TRBJ2-1	-	TGTGCCAGCAGTCTTATACCCCCCCCGTCATCCTACAATGAGCAGTTCTTC	CASSLIPPPSSYNEQFF
TRBD1	TRBV20-1	TRBJ1-2	once	TGCAGTGCTAGAGATCTCTCCAGGGGGCATGGCTACACCTTC	CSARDLSRGHGYTF
TRBD2	TRBV7-2	TRBJ2-1	few	TGTGCCAGCAGCTTACTAGCGGACTACGGTGAGCAGTTCTTC	CASSLLADYGEQFF
-	TRBV10-2	TRBJ1-2	-	TGCGCCAGCACTAGGGAGGCAGGCTATGGCTACACCTTC	CASTREAGYGYTF
TRBD1	TRBV6-2/TRBV6-3	TRBJ1-2	few	TGTGCCAGCAGTTCGGGACAGCCCTACTATGGCTACACCTTC	CASSSGQPYYGYTF
-	TRBV7-2	TRBJ2-4	-	TGTGCCAGCAGCTTAGCGCGGGCCATAGCCAAAAACATTCAGTACTTC	CASSLARAIAKNIQYF
-	TRBV6-6	TRBJ2-3	-	TGTGCCAGCAGTTACCCGTTATTTGGGGGCCCCACAGATACGCAGTATTTT	CASSYPLFGGPTDTQYF